The 16 T cell receptor beta chains listed next were all sequenced from one sample in a study of early T cells in non-severe SARS-CoV-2 infection. TCRdb reprocessed the 5' RACE reads via MiXCR and lists one record per CDR3 protein. This table holds fewer than 55,000 distinct CDR3 sequences, around 6.1% found once. The sequencing here drew on whole blood, taken at baseline. The receptors shown here come from an adult who was a healthcare worker with PCR-confirmed SARS-CoV-2 infection or an uninfected control (not recorded which).

As concerns this clonotype: This clone may be a read error of a much larger clone one base away. The chain recombines TRBV6-2 or TRBV6-3 with TRBJ2-2; D ambiguous. The CDR3 spans 13 residues. The germline V gene encodes CDR1 MNHEY and CDR2 SVGEGT. CDR3 residues: CACSYQNTGELFF. The CDR3 nucleotides are TGTGCCTGCAGTTACCAAAACACCGGGGAGCTGTTTTTT.

By share of the sample, this clonotype is medium-sized. The chain links TRBV20-1 to TRBJ2-1; TRBD2 matches at 12 bases. The CDR3 sequence is 17 residues long. Trimming cost V 1 base and J 4 bases; bases outside gene matches: 8. CDR1 is DFQATT and CDR2 is SNEGSKA in the germline V gene (reference sequence). The CDR3 sequence is CSARVGTSGHFYNEQFF. CDR3 nucleotides: TGCAGTGCTAGAGTAGGGACTAGCGGGCATTTTTACAATGAGCAGTTCTTC.

This clonotype turned up a few times. The chain uses TRBV6-1 and TRBJ2-7; D gene uncertain. Germline V lookup: CDR1 MNHNS, CDR2 SASEGT. The CDR3 is 16 residues long. V was shortened by 0 bases and J by 1 base, with 13 bases between the two germline ends. CDR3 region: CASSEASYGPSYEQYF. CDR3 nucleotides: TGTGCCAGCAGTGAAGCTTCCTATGGGCCTTCCTACGAGCAGTACTTC.

This chain uses TRBV12-3 or TRBV12-4 with TRBJ1-3; D remains unclear. The CDR3 runs to 13 residues. Between the trimmed V and J ends, which lost 7 bases and 4 bases, there was a span of 11 bases. The CDR3 sequence is CASTSSGGNTIYF. Written as DNA, the CDR3 is TGTGCCAGCACCTCCTCCGGGGGAAACACCATATATTTT.

This clonotype was counted only a few times. This chain links TRBV6-2 or TRBV6-3 with TRBJ1-1, with D maybe TRBD1 (5 bases). Germline V lookup: CDR1 MNHEY, CDR2 SVGEGT. This CDR3 is 15 amino acids long. V was trimmed by 1 base and J by 7 bases, leaving 16 bases between them. In nucleotides, the CDR3 is TGTGCCAGCAGTTACTTGGGACTAGGCCAGGTTGAAGCTTTCTTT. Translating it yields CASSYLGLGQVEAFF.

This clonotype was seen ten or more times. The J gene is TRBJ2-1, the V gene TRBV29-1; the match to TRBD1 covers 7 bases. The CDR3 contains 12 residues. Germline trimming cut 7 bases from V and 7 bases from J; bases unmatched to any gene: 7. The germline CDR1 and CDR2 sequences are SQVTM and ANQGSEA. The CDR3 sequence: CSGYRGMNEQFF. The CDR3 DNA reads as TGCAGCGGTTACAGGGGTATGAATGAGCAGTTCTTC.

This clonotype has only a few counts. The rearrangement uses TRBV20-1 and TRBJ2-5; a weak D match, TRBD1 (6 bases). With 2 bases removed from V and 2 bases from J, the gap between germline ends came to 15 bases. CDR1 is DFQATT, CDR2 SNEGSKA, per germline (reference sequence). The CDR3 has 15 residues. CDR3 loop: CSARRITGRQETQYF. The CDR3 DNA follows: TGCAGTGCTAGACGAATTACAGGGAGACAAGAGACCCAGTACTTC.

The chain couples TRBV20-1 to TRBJ1-1; a possible D gene is TRBD1 (5 bases). The germline gives CDR1 DFQATT, CDR2 SNEGSKA (reference sequence). The CDR3 has 12 residues. V was cut by 3 bases and J by 1 base, with 6 bases left in between. The CDR3 DNA sequence: TGCAGTGCTAGTCAGGGGAACACTGAAGCTTTCTTT. Translating it yields CSASQGNTEAFF.

The J gene is TRBJ2-1, the V gene TRBV12-3 or TRBV12-4; D is perhaps TRBD2 (7 bases). The V end was cut by 3 bases, the J end by 9 bases, with 18 bases between. The CDR3 loop spans 15 amino acids. The CDR3 bases are TGTGCCAGCAGTTTTGCAGCACAGGGCGGGGGTGAGCAGTTCTTC. This gives the protein CASSFAAQGGGEQFF.

This clonotype was seen many times. The chain uses TRBV6-5 and TRBJ1-6; weak D call: TRBD1 (5 bases). Looked up from germline, CDR1 is MNHEY and CDR2 is SVGAGI. The CDR3 has 15 amino acids. V was pared by 5 bases and J by 9 bases, with 17 bases between. The CDR3 nucleotides read TGTGCCAGCAGTCACCCTTTGGGGAGGGGTTCACCCCTCCACTTT. Amino acids: CASSHPLGRGSPLHF.

The gene calls are TRBV5-1 and TRBJ2-7, with TRBD1 as a possible D gene (6 bases). The CDR3 contains 12 residues. CDR1 is SGHRS and CDR2 is YFSETQ in the germline V gene. The V and J ends lost 4 bases and 5 bases respectively, with 10 bases between them. The CDR3 here is CASSQQGHEQYF. In DNA form, the CDR3 reads TGCGCCAGCAGCCAACAGGGACACGAGCAGTACTTC.

This clonotype has at least ten counts. V and J are TRBV9 and TRBJ1-1; D remains ambiguous. This CDR3 comprises 13 residues. CDR1 SGDLS and CDR2 YYNGEE come from the germline V gene. Between the trimmed V and J ends, which lost 3 bases and 0 bases, there was a span of 6 bases. This chain's CDR3 is CASSAELNTEAFF. DNA of the CDR3: TGTGCCAGCAGCGCAGAGCTGAACACTGAAGCTTTCTTT.

As DNA, the CDR3 is TGCAGTGCTGCGGAGATAGGCTACACCTTC. Protein sequence: CSAAEIGYTF. The V and J genes are TRBV20-1 and TRBJ1-2; D gene unclear. Trimming took off 5 bases at V and 8 bases at J, with 9 bases between the two ends. CDR1 and CDR2 (germline): DFQATT, SNEGSKA (reference sequence). The CDR3 is made up of 10 amino acids.

This clonotype was counted ten times or more. This chain uses TRBV20-1 with TRBJ2-1; 7 nucleotides agree with TRBD2. This CDR3 contains 13 residues. Per germline, CDR1 DFQATT and CDR2 SNEGSKA (reference sequence). V lost 5 bases, J lost 4 bases, and 5 bases stayed unmatched. Here the CDR3 DNA reads TGCAGTGCTGGAGGGACTACATACAATGAGCAGTTCTTC. It translates to CSAGGTTYNEQFF.

This clonotype was observed many times. The chain couples TRBV6-2 or TRBV6-3 to TRBJ1-2; D call uncertain. V dropped 0 bases and J dropped 8 bases, with 16 bases sitting between them. This CDR3 has 15 residues. The germline V gene has CDR1 MNHEY and CDR2 SVGEGT. The DNA for the CDR3 is TGTGCCAGCAGTTACTCGATGTCCACAGCCGAAGGCTACACCTTC. Translating gives CASSYSMSTAEGYTF.

This clonotype occurred a few times. The chain links TRBV7-9 to TRBJ2-7; 7 nucleotides align to TRBD2. There are 14 residues in the CDR3. Trimming cost V 7 bases and J 0 bases; bases outside gene matches: 6. Per the germline V gene, CDR1 is SEHNR and CDR2 is FQNEAQ (reference sequence). The CDR3 sequence: CASNSGPFSYEQYF. The DNA for the CDR3 is TGTGCCAGCAATAGCGGGCCATTCTCCTACGAGCAGTACTTC.